What follows describes a single T cell receptor (beta chain). CDR1 is SGHTA and CDR2 is FQGNSA in the germline V gene. The CDR3 spans 16 residues. Trimming left V 1 base short and J 5 bases short, with 17 bases between. These data come from a study of T cell changes during pregnancy in multiple sclerosis. Assay used: immunoSEQ multiplex PCR; TCRdb lists only in-frame clones, some missing. The sample carries about 68,000 clones, 90% to 95% recorded once. This material consisted of peripheral blood, taken in the second trimester of pregnancy. The chain combines TRBV7-2 with TRBJ1-1; D may be TRBD1 (5 bases). The TCR was taken from a female donor in good health, enrolled as a control in a pregnancy study. This CDR3 is CASSLGGGSVRTEAFF. The DNA of the CDR3 is TGTGCCAGCAGCTTAGGGGGGGGATCGGTTAGGACTGAAGCTTTCTTT. The full variable domain, its missing parts supplied by reference TRBV7-2 and TRBJ1-1, is GAGVSQSPSNKVTEKGKDVELRCDPISGHTALYWYRQSLGQGLEFLIYFQGNSAPDKSGLPSDRFSAERTGGSVSTLTIQRTQQEDSAVYLCASSLGGGSVRTEAFFGQGTRLTVV.